This entry lists 10 T cell receptor beta chains sequenced from one sample in a study of T and B cells in COVID-19 patients. BIOMED2 TRB-A/B primer pools were used in multiplex TRB PCR. MiXCR, run by TCRdb on the multiplex PCR reads, gives a single entry per CDR3 protein. The repertoire holds approximately 6,000 distinct CDR3 sequences, 26% seen once, with more than 9% in the top ten. Each TRB amplification used roughly 250-550 ng of genomic DNA from blood. What was sequenced was blood. The receptors here all came from a human donor with active COVID-19.

Within the sample, this clonotype is medium-sized (0.01 to 0.1%). J is TRBJ1-6 and V is TRBV15; 10 positions match TRBD1. V shed 0 bases, J shed 7 bases, and the junction held 3 bases outside the gene matches. Germline CDR1 is LNHNV and CDR2 is YYDKDF (reference sequence). The CDR3 sequence is 16 residues long. The CDR3 DNA is TGTGCCACCAGCAGAGAGGGACAGGGGACGAATTCACCCCTCCACTTT. Translated: CATSREGQGTNSPLHF.

V is TRBV7-9 and J is TRBJ1-5, with a weak D call TRBD1 (5 bases). CDR1 and CDR2 (germline): SEHNR, FQNEAQ (reference sequence). This CDR3 is 13 amino acids long. V shed 2 bases and J shed 9 bases, with 11 bases lying between them. CDR3 loop: CASSLTDRMPQHF. The CDR3 DNA reads as TGTGCCAGCAGCTTAACCGACAGAATGCCCCAGCATTTT. Complete variable domain (other parts from reference TRBV7-9 and TRBJ1-5): DTGVSQNPRHKITKRGQNVTFRCDPISEHNRLYWYRQTLGQGPEFLTYFQNEAQLEKSRLLSDRFSAERPKGSFSTLEIQRTEQGDSAMYLCASSLTDRMPQHFGDGTRLSIL.

Comments on this clonotype: This clone may be a read error of a much larger clone one base away. The genes are TRBV12-3 or TRBV12-4 and TRBJ2-2, with unresolved D. CDR3 length: 13 amino acids. Trimming removed 3 bases from V and 1 base from J, with 3 bases in between. CDR3 residues: CASSFGNTGELFF. The CDR3 coding sequence is TGTGCCAGCAGTTTTGGGAACACCGGGGAGCTGTTTTTT.

By share, this clonotype ranks as medium-sized. CDR3 coding DNA: TGTGCCAGCAGTCCAGACAGCTTAGGAGGCTATGGCTACACCTTC. Its translation: CASSPDSLGGYGYTF. The chain couples TRBV27 to TRBJ1-2; D might be TRBD1 (5 bases). The ends were cut back, 5 bases at V and 4 bases at J, with 17 bases in the middle. Per germline, CDR1 MNHEY and CDR2 SMNVEV (reference sequence). CDR3 length: 15 residues.

The J gene is TRBJ2-2, the V gene TRBV29-1; a possible D gene is TRBD1 (5 bases). The CDR3 loop spans 12 amino acids. Germline V gene data show CDR1 as SQVTM and CDR2 as ANQGSEA. Trimming stripped 4 bases from V and 6 bases from J, with 9 bases between. CDR3 residues: CSVGQSSGELFF. The CDR3 DNA follows: TGCAGCGTTGGACAGAGTTCCGGGGAGCTGTTTTTT.

The CDR3 bases are TGCAGTGCTAGATCCTCGACACTCTCCTACGAGCAGTACTTC. Amino acids: CSARSSTLSYEQYF. J is TRBJ2-7 and V is TRBV20-1; D gene unclear. The germline CDR1 and CDR2 sequences are DFQATT and SNEGSKA (reference sequence). Trimming removed 2 bases from V and 0 bases from J, with 11 bases in between. The CDR3 is 14 amino acids.

The rearrangement links TRBV7-2 to TRBJ2-5, with D perhaps matching TRBD1 (5 bases). CDR1 and CDR2 from the germline V gene are SGHTA and FQGNSA. The CDR3 is 13 residues long. V shed 4 bases and J shed 4 bases, with 10 bases lying between them. The CDR3 sequence is CASSYSRGETQYF. The CDR3 DNA is TGTGCCAGCAGCTACTCTAGGGGAGAGACCCAGTACTTC.

This clonotype is deemed medium-sized. The V call is TRBV6-5, the J call TRBJ2-7; D might be TRBD1 (6 bases). The germline V gene has CDR1 MNHEY and CDR2 SVGAGI. V lost 4 bases and J lost 7, with 23 bases in between. The CDR3 length is 16 residues. The CDR3 spells CASSFGQHRGAGEQYF. The CDR3 DNA is TGTGCCAGCAGTTTTGGACAGCACCGAGGGGCAGGAGAGCAGTACTTC.

Remarks on this clonotype: The junction shows a germline mismatch at one end, possibly a read error. The gene calls are TRBV5-6 and TRBJ1-1; possibly TRBD1 for D (5 bases). Germline loops: CDR1 SGHDT, CDR2 YYEEEE. This CDR3 comprises 14 residues. In DNA form, the CDR3 reads TGTGCCAGCAGGTTGGGGGTTTCGGACACTGAAGCTTTCTTT. This gives the protein CASRLGVSDTEAFF. Drawing the rest from reference TRBV5-6 and TRBJ1-1, the complete variable domain is DAGVTQSPTHLIKTRGQQVTLRCSPKSGHDTVSWYQQALGQGPQFIFQYYEEEERQRGNFPDRFSGHQFPNYSSELNVNALLLGDSALYLCASRLGVSDTEAFFGQGTRLTVV.

There are a few counts of this clonotype. The chain is built from TRBV7-2 and TRBJ2-1; 7 nucleotides agree with TRBD2. Germline CDR1 SGHTA, CDR2 FQGNSA. This CDR3 spans 11 amino acids. Losses at the gene ends were 6 bases for V and 10 bases for J; bases not matched to a gene: 3. CDR3 amino acids: CASSYGGEQFF. The CDR3 nucleotides are TGTGCCAGCAGTTACGGGGGGGAGCAGTTCTTC.